The 21 T cell receptor beta chains below come from one sample, sequenced in a study of T cell responses to AZD1222 COVID-19 vaccine. Assay used: immunoSEQ multiplex PCR; TCRdb lists only in-frame clones, some missing. This sample has under 150,000 clones; approximately 94% occur once, and the top ten carry 1.5% to 2%. The sequencing used peripheral blood, collected on day 0 of AZD1222 vaccination. The origin of the receptors is an adult in good health.

V and J are TRBV19 and TRBJ1-5; no clear D. The CDR3 totals 15 residues. V lost 1 base, J lost 3 bases, and 10 bases lay in between. CDR1 and CDR2 (germline): LNHDA, SQIVND (reference sequence). CDR3 sequence (DNA): TGTGCCAGTAGTATAGCCCCCGGGGTCAATCAGCCCCAGCATTTT. Its translation is CASSIAPGVNQPQHF.

The rearrangement joins TRBV27 to TRBJ1-5, with TRBD1 identical over 10 bases. Germline-derived CDR1 and CDR2 are MNHEY and SMNVEV (reference sequence). This CDR3 has 13 residues. Trimming took 5 bases from V and 6 from J; bases not matched to a gene: 1. The CDR3 loop is CASSRQGAQPQHF. The CDR3 bases are TGTGCCAGCAGTAGACAGGGGGCTCAGCCCCAGCATTTT.

The V call is TRBV9, the J call TRBJ2-1, with D possibly being TRBD2 (7 bases). Per the germline V gene, CDR1 is SGDLS and CDR2 is YYNGEE. The CDR3 loop spans 15 amino acids. Deletions cut 4 bases from V and 7 bases from J, with 18 bases between. The CDR3 bases are TGTGCCAGCAGCCTCGCGGGGGCCCCCAGGAATGAGCAGTTCTTC. It codes for CASSLAGAPRNEQFF. The full variable domain, rest sourced from reference TRBV9 and TRBJ2-1, is DSGVTQTPKHLITATGQRVTLRCSPRSGDLSVYWYQQSLDQGLQFLIQYYNGEERAKGNILERFSAQQFPDLHSELNLSSLELGDSALYFCASSLAGAPRNEQFFGPGTRLTVL.

The genes are TRBV5-6 and TRBJ2-7; D possibly corresponds to TRBD1 (5 bases). CDR1 is SGHDT and CDR2 is YYEEEE in the germline V gene. V was clipped by 4 bases and J by 0 bases, with 11 bases between them. CDR3 size: 14 residues. CDR3 DNA sequence: TGTGCCAGCAGCCCTCCAGGGCTCTCCTACGAGCAGTACTTC. It encodes CASSPPGLSYEQYF.

The chain carries TRBV9 and TRBJ1-1; D is unclear. V was shortened by 4 bases and J by 4 bases, with 14 bases between the two germline ends. The CDR3 consists of 14 residues. Germline V lookup: CDR1 SGDLS, CDR2 YYNGEE. CDR3: CASSPDPGGTEAFF. The CDR3 region has the DNA TGTGCCAGCAGCCCAGACCCAGGAGGCACTGAAGCTTTCTTT. The complete variable domain, with remaining parts taken from reference TRBV9 and TRBJ1-1, reads DSGVTQTPKHLITATGQRVTLRCSPRSGDLSVYWYQQSLDQGLQFLIQYYNGEERAKGNILERFSAQQFPDLHSELNLSSLELGDSALYFCASSPDPGGTEAFFGQGTRLTVV.

This rearrangement joins TRBV12-3 or TRBV12-4 to TRBJ1-2; D is perhaps TRBD1 (5 bases). V shed 7 bases and J shed 2 bases, with 11 bases lying between them. This CDR3 is 13 amino acids long. Written as DNA, the CDR3 is TGTGCCAGCACCGCTGACAGAAACTATGGCTACACCTTC. Amino acid sequence: CASTADRNYGYTF.

The chain is built from TRBV4-2 and TRBJ1-4; D is unclear. V was pared by 0 bases and J by 7 bases, with 18 bases between. The CDR3 consists of 17 residues. The germline V gene encodes CDR1 LGHNA and CDR2 YNFKEQ. CDR3 DNA: TGTGCCAGCAGCCAAGATATCCGGACCGTCGCCGGTGAAAAACTGTTTTTT. It is translated as CASSQDIRTVAGEKLFF.

The rearrangement uses TRBV27 and TRBJ1-2, with D possibly being TRBD1 (5 bases). Trimming shortened V by 4 bases and J by 5 bases, and 11 bases separated the two germline ends. Germline CDR1 reads MNHEY; CDR2 reads SMNVEV (reference sequence). The CDR3 runs 13 residues. CDR3 DNA sequence: TGTGCCAGCAGTTGGGCAGGGAGGTATGGCTACACCTTC. The encoded protein is CASSWAGRYGYTF.

About this clone: One junction end does not reproduce the germline sequence, and a read error may be involved. The V gene is TRBV29-1, the J gene TRBJ1-1; perhaps TRBD1 as D (5 bases). The CDR3 contains 13 residues. The germline V gene encodes CDR1 SQVTM and CDR2 ANQGSEA. The CDR3 sequence is CSVEGATFTEAFF. For the CDR3, the DNA is TGCAGCGTCGAAGGGGCTACCTTCACTGAAGCTTTCTTT.

J is TRBJ2-7 and V is TRBV7-2, with D perhaps matching TRBD2 (7 bases). This CDR3 spans 18 amino acids. Germline CDR1 reads SGHTA; CDR2 reads FQGNSA. The V and J ends lost 1 base and 2 bases respectively, with 21 bases between them. The CDR3: CASSLEGPRRGPTYEQYF. The DNA of the CDR3 is TGTGCCAGCAGCTTAGAGGGACCTCGGCGGGGGCCCACCTACGAGCAGTACTTC.

The CDR3 is CASSSVRDQPQHF. CDR3 sequence (DNA): TGTGCCAGCAGTTCCGTAAGGGATCAGCCCCAGCATTTT. This sequence joins TRBV7-2 and TRBJ1-5; D gene unclear. The germline gives CDR1 SGHTA, CDR2 FQGNSA. The CDR3 is made up of 13 amino acids. Trimming removed 6 bases from V and 5 bases from J, with 11 bases in between.

The table lists this clone with a count of one. V and J are TRBV6-5 and TRBJ1-4; D is unresolved. CDR1 is MNHEY and CDR2 is SVGAGI in the germline V gene. Trimming shortened V by 6 bases and J by 7 bases, and 12 bases separated the two germline ends. The CDR3 extends over 13 amino acids. Here the CDR3 reads CASSKPGVEKLFF. Here the CDR3 DNA reads TGTGCCAGCAGCAAACCTGGAGTTGAAAAACTGTTTTTT.

The CDR3 nucleotides are TGCGCCAGCAGCTCCCGAAGGACTAGCGGGGGCCAAGAGACCCAGTACTTC. It encodes CASSSRRTSGGQETQYF. The chain has TRBV5-1 and TRBJ2-5; 13 bases fit TRBD2. CDR1 is SGHRS and CDR2 is YFSETQ in the germline V gene. This CDR3 is 17 amino acids long. Losses at the gene ends were 3 bases for V and 1 base for J; bases not matched to a gene: 6.

The gene calls are TRBV7-9 and TRBJ1-3; D gene unclear. Trimming took off 5 bases at V and 0 bases at J, with 11 bases between the two ends. There are 15 residues in the CDR3. CDR1 and CDR2 (germline): SEHNR, FQNEAQ (reference sequence). The CDR3 loop reads CASSPLESSGNTIYF. The CDR3 region has the DNA TGTGCCAGCAGCCCGTTGGAGAGCTCTGGAAACACCATATATTTT.

This sequence joins TRBV19 and TRBJ1-1; D is uncertain. The CDR3 totals 13 residues. Per the germline V gene, CDR1 is LNHDA and CDR2 is SQIVND (reference sequence). Trimming took off 7 bases at V and 1 base at J, with 10 bases between the two ends. The CDR3 DNA is TGTGCCAGTAACAATGGGCCGAACACTGAAGCTTTCTTT. It encodes CASNNGPNTEAFF.

This CDR3 is CASSLGGGRSGYTF. CDR3 DNA: TGTGCCAGCAGCTTAGGAGGGGGCAGGTCTGGCTACACCTTC. This chain links TRBV11-2 with TRBJ1-2; 7 nucleotides match TRBD1. V shed 1 base, J shed 7 bases, and the junction held 6 bases outside the gene matches. Germline-derived CDR1 and CDR2 are SGHAT and FQNNGV. The CDR3 length is 14 residues. The full variable domain, in which reference TRBV11-2 and TRBJ1-2 provide the parts outside the CDR3, is EAGVAQSPRYKIIEKRQSVAFWCNPISGHATLYWYQQILGQGPKLLIQFQNNGVVDDSQLPKDRFSAERLKGVDSTLKIQPAKLEDSAVYLCASSLGGGRSGYTFGSGTRLTVV.

The chain joins TRBV6-5 to TRBJ1-3; D is ambiguous. The CDR3 covers 15 residues. CDR1 and CDR2 (germline): MNHEY, SVGAGI. V dropped 8 bases and J dropped 0 bases, with 14 bases sitting between them. The chain's CDR3 is CASVAAARSGNTIYF. For the CDR3, the DNA is TGTGCCAGCGTTGCCGCAGCCCGCTCTGGAAACACCATATATTTT.

The chain joins TRBV4-1 to TRBJ2-1; 10 positions agree with TRBD1. V lost 2 bases to trimming and J lost 7 bases; unmatched junction nucleotides: 14. The V gene's germline CDR1 is MGHRA and CDR2 YSYEKL. The CDR3 length is 18 residues. This chain's CDR3 is CASSQYTWDRGSSNEQFF. In DNA form, the CDR3 reads TGCGCCAGCAGCCAATATACGTGGGACAGGGGCTCCTCGAATGAGCAGTTCTTC.

V usage is TRBV5-1 and J usage is TRBJ1-6; D gene unclear. From germline, CDR1 is SGHRS and CDR2 YFSETQ. Trimming took 4 bases from V and 9 from J, leaving 8 bases between them. This CDR3 spans 12 amino acids. CDR3 loop: CASSLDTSPLHF. The CDR3 nucleotides are TGCGCCAGCAGCCTTGACACTTCACCCCTCCACTTT. Variable domain in full (rest from reference TRBV5-1 and TRBJ1-6): KAGVTQTPRYLIKTRGQQVTLSCSPISGHRSVSWYQQTPGQGLQFLFEYFSETQRNKGNFPGRFSGRQFSNSRSEMNVSTLELGDSALYLCASSLDTSPLHFGNGTRLTVT.

The V and J genes are TRBV9 and TRBJ2-2; 8 bases align to TRBD2. V was pared by 3 bases and J by 7 bases, with 14 bases of the junction left unmatched. The CDR3 has 17 residues. CDR1 and CDR2 (germline): SGDLS, YYNGEE. The CDR3 sequence: CASSASGTSGVGGELFF. The CDR3 nucleotides are TGTGCCAGCAGCGCTTCCGGGACTAGTGGGGTTGGCGGGGAGCTGTTTTTT.

The chain employs TRBV5-4 and TRBJ1-4, with a weak D call TRBD1 (6 bases). In germline, CDR1 is SGHNT, CDR2 YYREEE (reference sequence). The CDR3 covers 18 residues. The V and J ends lost 0 bases and 0 bases respectively, with 15 bases between them. The CDR3: CASSLGRSGASTNEKLFF. The CDR3 region has the DNA TGTGCCAGCAGCTTGGGCCGATCAGGGGCTTCAACTAATGAAAAACTGTTTTTT.